What follows describes a single T cell receptor (beta chain). The sample originates from a study of T-cell reconstitution after alpha-beta-depleted transplantation in children. The germline V gene has CDR1 DFQATT and CDR2 SNEGSKA (reference sequence). Unmatched junction bases numbered 6, after V lost 3 bases and J lost 7 bases. The CDR3 sequence is 14 residues long. The TCRbeta library was prepared with unique molecular identifiers. TCRdb re-called the PCR reads through MiXCR, storing one row per CDR3 protein. The sample lists about 400,000 distinct CDR3 sequences, just over 20% occurring once. Sequences were derived from PBMCs from the stem cell graft donor, sampled from the stem cell graft. The receptor comes from a human donor who donated a stem cell graft to a child with acute myeloid leukemia. The chain combines TRBV20-1 with TRBJ2-1, with TRBD1 matching over 10 bases. The DNA of the CDR3 is TGCAGTGCTAGGGACCGGGACAGGGGTAATGAGCAGTTCTTC. It translates to CSARDRDRGNEQFF.